The 2 T cell receptor beta chains reported below all come from one sample, sequenced in a study of cytomegalovirus exposure and HLA in healthy donors. Vbeta (60) and Jbeta (13) primers were used in the PCR. The data were produced by immunoSEQ multiplex PCR, yet TCRdb's version contains in-frame clones alone and is incomplete. The data contain 190,000 or so clones, 80% of them singletons. Source material: PBMCs. All receptors derive from a boy younger than 18 in good health and CMV-seronegative.

V usage is TRBV4-3 and J usage is TRBJ2-1, with a tentative D call TRBD2 (5 bases). This CDR3 spans 16 amino acids. V was cut by 0 bases and J by 7 bases, with 16 bases left in between. CDR1 is LGHNA and CDR2 is YSLEER in the germline V gene. The CDR3 DNA is TGCGCCAGCAGCCAAGACTGGAGCGGAGATTGGAATGAGCAGTTCTTC. Translated, it gives CASSQDWSGDWNEQFF.

V usage is TRBV5-1 and J usage is TRBJ1-1; D remains unclear. Trimming removed 4 bases from V and 2 bases from J, with 18 bases in between. Germline CDR1 reads SGHRS; CDR2 reads YFSETQ. The CDR3 consists of 16 residues. CDR3 DNA sequence: TGCGCCAGCAGCCCGCAACCTCCAGTTTATAACACTGAAGCTTTCTTT. Encoded protein: CASSPQPPVYNTEAFF.